The present TCR beta chain was sequenced within a study of blood T cell repertoires in COVID-19. Across the whole study: Donors in the United States, Italy and Spain gave samples during acute or convalescent COVID-19. From T cells, B-cell-depleted T cells, or PBMCs came the material, which was cDNA or gDNA.

In the original workflow: Estimation of nucleated cell counts relied on the amplification of reference gene primers. Some clones are missing from TCRdb's copy, which holds only in-frame ones; the method was immunoSEQ multiplex PCR. V, J and clone size were drawn from that table, and D and trimming were deduced from the DNA. The sample holds about 100,000 clones, 88% seen once. In germline, CDR1 is SNHLY, CDR2 FYNNEI. The CDR3 has 15 residues. V was trimmed by 0 bases and J by 2 bases, leaving 7 bases between them. This clonotype originated in a woman aged 55-69 years with acute or convalescent COVID-19. The V call is TRBV2, the J call TRBJ2-2, with TRBD1 as a possible D gene (5 bases). The material sequenced was peripheral blood. CDR3 protein: CASSEATVNTGELFF. The CDR3 bases are TGTGCCAGCAGTGAAGCGACAGTCAACACCGGGGAGCTGTTTTTT. The full variable domain, with the rest looked up from reference TRBV2 and TRBJ2-2, is EPEVTQTPSHQVTQMGQEVILRCVPISNHLYFYWYRQILGQKVEFLVSFYNNEISEKSEIFDDQFSVERPDGSNFTLKIRSTKLEDSAMYFCASSEATVNTGELFFGEGSRLTVL.